This entry features one T cell receptor (beta chain) sequence. Its antigen specificity is not known. The input lacks base qualities; no much larger clone sits a single base away. The collaborating institutions used their own protocols to collect whole blood in K2EDTA tubes. Collaborator samples were shipped for TCRbeta analysis as frozen whole blood, isolated PBMCs, or DNA extracted from either sample type. Relative to germline, V is missing 1 base and J is missing 0 bases, with 0 bases of the junction outside any gene match. CDR1 and CDR2, looked up from the germline V gene, are SGHTA and FQGTGA. CDR3 length: 16 amino acids, cysteine to phenylalanine. The read is trimmed to its CDR3 DNA, 48 bases read in frame from base 1. The data were taken from a study of blood T cell repertoires in COVID-19 (dated by TCRdb to 2018 to 2021). About the investigation overall: Samples covering the acute and convalescent phases of COVID-19 were provided by collaborators in the United States, Italy and Spain. Where available, HLA class I and class II types were taken from metadata supplied by the sample provider and were not determined by assay-based typing. The material from the prospective study consisted of cDNA or gDNA derived from T cells, B-cell-depleted T cells, or PBMCs. The repertoires were released in a freely available public database meant as a resource for research on the immune response to SARS-CoV-2. The samples were drawn from the first 160 participants of the ongoing ImmuneRACE study and from more than 1,000 subjects provided by 6 global collaborators. Sample metadata almost always included a de-identified subject ID, COVID-19 status, age in years and sex. Deeply sampled blood TCRbeta repertoires from subjects exposed to, actively infected with, or recovered from COVID-19 were included in the dataset. The paper as a whole reports these results and caveats: The quantity of clinical and demographic metadata differed by source and by participant and was supplied without curation.

TCRbeta CDR3 regions were amplified from genomic DNA by means of the immunoSEQ Assay, a bias-controlled multiplex PCR. As for how the authors treated the data: The number of nucleated cells in each sample was estimated from the amplification of reference gene primers within the assay. To quantify the absolute abundance of each unique TCRbeta CDR3 rearrangement, sequence reads were collapsed and filtered. For each sample, productive Simpson clonality was calculated as the square root of Simpson's diversity index over productive rearrangements. Here the immuneACCESS table is served through TCRdb, limited to in-frame sequences with V and J called. Missing clones are a known gap in these copies; in checked studies unresolved V genes cover under half, and the rest lacks a known reason. The DNA gave D and trimming, while V, J and clone size come from that table. The sample table contains tens of thousands of clones; only one count was recorded for nearly 85% of them. In total, the top ten clones hold roughly 2% of the sample.

The sample consisted of peripheral blood. The chain is assembled from TRBV7-3 and TRBJ1-3, with TRBD1 matching 10 junction bases. The receptor was derived from a woman aged 55-69 years with acute or convalescent COVID-19. The DNA sequence reads TGTGCCAGCAGCTTAAGGGACAGGGGCTCTGGAAACACCATATATTTT. It translates to CASSLRDRGSGNTIYF.